This T cell receptor beta chain was sequenced in a study of neurological immune-mediated disorders. The table lists this clonotype with many counts. Germline V lookup: CDR1 SGDLS, CDR2 YYNGEE. V was cut by 4 bases and J by 4 bases, with 11 bases left in between. The CDR3 extends over 13 amino acids. From the 5' RACE reads, TCRdb called clonotypes with MiXCR, one entry per CDR3 protein. This sample has some 16,000 distinct CDR3 sequences, with 14% to 15% found just once. The clonotype was recovered from a man between 60 and 75 years old with HTLV-1-associated myelopathy (HAM/TSP). Sequenced sample: PBMCs. The chain uses TRBV9 and TRBJ1-1; the D gene is possibly TRBD1 (5 bases). Written as DNA, the CDR3 is TGTGCCAGCAGCCTGGGACGTGGCACTGAAGCTTTCTTT. Translation: CASSLGRGTEAFF.